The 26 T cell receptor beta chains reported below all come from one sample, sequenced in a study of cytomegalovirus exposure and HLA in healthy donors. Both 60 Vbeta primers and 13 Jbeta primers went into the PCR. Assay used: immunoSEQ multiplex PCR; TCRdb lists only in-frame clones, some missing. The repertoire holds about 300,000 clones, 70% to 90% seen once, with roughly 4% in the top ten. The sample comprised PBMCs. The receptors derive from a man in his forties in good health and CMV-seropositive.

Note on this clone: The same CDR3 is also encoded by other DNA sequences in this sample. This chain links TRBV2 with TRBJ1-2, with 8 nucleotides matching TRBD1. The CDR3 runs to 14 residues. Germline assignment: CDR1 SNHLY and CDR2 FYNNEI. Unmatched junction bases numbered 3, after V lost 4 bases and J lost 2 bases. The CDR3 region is CASSGQGANYGYTF. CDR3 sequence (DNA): TGTGCCAGCAGTGGGCAGGGGGCAAACTATGGCTACACCTTC.

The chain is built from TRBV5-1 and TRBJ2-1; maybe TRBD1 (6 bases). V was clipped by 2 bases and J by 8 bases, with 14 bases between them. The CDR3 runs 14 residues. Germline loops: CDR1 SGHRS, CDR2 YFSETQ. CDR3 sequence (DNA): TGCGCCAGCAGCTTACAGGGACCAAGGGATGAGCAGTTCTTC. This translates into CASSLQGPRDEQFF.

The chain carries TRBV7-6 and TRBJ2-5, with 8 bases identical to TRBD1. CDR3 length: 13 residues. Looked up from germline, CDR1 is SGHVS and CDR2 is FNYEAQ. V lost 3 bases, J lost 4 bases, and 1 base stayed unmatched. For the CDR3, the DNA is TGTGCCAGCAGCTTCGGACAGGGAGAGACCCAGTACTTC. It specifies CASSFGQGETQYF.

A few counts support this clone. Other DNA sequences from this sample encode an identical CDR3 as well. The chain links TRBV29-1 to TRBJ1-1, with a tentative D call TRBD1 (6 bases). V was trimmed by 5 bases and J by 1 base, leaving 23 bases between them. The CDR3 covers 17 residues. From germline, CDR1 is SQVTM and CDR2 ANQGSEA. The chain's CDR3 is CSVFRSRGRHTNTEAFF. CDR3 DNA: TGCAGCGTTTTCAGAAGCAGGGGACGGCATACGAACACTGAAGCTTTCTTT.

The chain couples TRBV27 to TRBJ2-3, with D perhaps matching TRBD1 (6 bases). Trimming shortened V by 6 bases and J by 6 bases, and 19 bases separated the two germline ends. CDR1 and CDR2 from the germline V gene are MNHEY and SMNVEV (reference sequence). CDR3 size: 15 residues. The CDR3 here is CASRQGSLQRDTQYF. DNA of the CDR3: TGTGCCAGCAGACAGGGAAGCCTACAAAGGGATACGCAGTATTTT.

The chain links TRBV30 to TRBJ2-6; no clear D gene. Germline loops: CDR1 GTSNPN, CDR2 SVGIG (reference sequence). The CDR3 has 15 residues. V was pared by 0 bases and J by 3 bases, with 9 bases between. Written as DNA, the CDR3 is TGTGCCTGGAGTGTAGAGGTTTTTGGGGCCAACGTCCTGACTTTC. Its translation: CAWSVEVFGANVLTF.

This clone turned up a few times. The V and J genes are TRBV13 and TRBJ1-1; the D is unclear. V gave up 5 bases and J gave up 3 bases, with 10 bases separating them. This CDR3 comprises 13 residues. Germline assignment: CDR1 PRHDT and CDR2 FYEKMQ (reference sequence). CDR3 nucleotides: TGTGCCAGCAGCCGCACCCGGTACACTGAAGCTTTCTTT. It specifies CASSRTRYTEAFF.

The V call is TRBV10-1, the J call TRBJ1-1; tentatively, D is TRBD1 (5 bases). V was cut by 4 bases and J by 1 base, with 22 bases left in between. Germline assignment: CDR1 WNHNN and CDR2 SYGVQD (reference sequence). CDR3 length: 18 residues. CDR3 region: CASSALGGLVGPNTEAFF. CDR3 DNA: TGCGCCAGCAGTGCCCTGGGGGGTCTTGTGGGACCGAACACTGAAGCTTTCTTT.

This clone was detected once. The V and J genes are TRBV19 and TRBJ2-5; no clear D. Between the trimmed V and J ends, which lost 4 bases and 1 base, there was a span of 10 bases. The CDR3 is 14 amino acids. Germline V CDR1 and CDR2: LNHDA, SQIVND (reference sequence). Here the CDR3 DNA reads TGTGCCAGTAGTAGTGTCCTAGGCCAAGAGACCCAGTACTTC. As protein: CASSSVLGQETQYF.

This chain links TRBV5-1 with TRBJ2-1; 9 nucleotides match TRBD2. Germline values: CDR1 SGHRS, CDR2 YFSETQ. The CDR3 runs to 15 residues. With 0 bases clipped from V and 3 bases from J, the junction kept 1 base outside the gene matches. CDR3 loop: CASSLVAGDYNEQFF. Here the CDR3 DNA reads TGCGCCAGCAGCTTGGTAGCGGGGGACTACAATGAGCAGTTCTTC.

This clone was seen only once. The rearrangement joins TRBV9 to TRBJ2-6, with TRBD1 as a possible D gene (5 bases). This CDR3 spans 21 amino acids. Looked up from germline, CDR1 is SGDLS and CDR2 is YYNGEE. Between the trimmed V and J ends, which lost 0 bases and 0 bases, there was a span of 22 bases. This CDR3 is CASSVGSVWKQESSGANVLTF. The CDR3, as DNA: TGTGCCAGCAGCGTAGGTTCGGTGTGGAAACAGGAGAGCTCTGGGGCCAACGTCCTGACTTTC. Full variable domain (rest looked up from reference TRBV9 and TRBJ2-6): DSGVTQTPKHLITATGQRVTLRCSPRSGDLSVYWYQQSLDQGLQFLIQYYNGEERAKGNILERFSAQQFPDLHSELNLSSLELGDSALYFCASSVGSVWKQESSGANVLTFGAGSRLTVL.

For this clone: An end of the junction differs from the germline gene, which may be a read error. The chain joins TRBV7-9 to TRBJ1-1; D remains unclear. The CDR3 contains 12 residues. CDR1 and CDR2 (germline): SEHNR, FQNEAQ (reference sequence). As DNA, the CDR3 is TGTTCCAGCAGCTTCGGAGACACTGAAGCTTTCTTT. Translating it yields CSSSFGDTEAFF.

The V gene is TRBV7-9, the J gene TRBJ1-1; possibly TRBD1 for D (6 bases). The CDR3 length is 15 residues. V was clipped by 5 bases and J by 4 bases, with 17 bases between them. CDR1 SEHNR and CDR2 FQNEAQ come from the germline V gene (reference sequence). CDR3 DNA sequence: TGTGCCAGCAGCCCTCGGAATATAGGGGGCACTGAAGCTTTCTTT. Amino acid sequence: CASSPRNIGGTEAFF.

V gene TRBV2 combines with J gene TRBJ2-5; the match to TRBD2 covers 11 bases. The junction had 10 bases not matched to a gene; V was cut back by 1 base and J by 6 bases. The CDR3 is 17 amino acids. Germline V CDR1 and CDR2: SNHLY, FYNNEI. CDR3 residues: CASSEEVAGGPLKTQYF. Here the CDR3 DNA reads TGTGCCAGCAGTGAAGAGGTAGCGGGAGGGCCTTTGAAGACCCAGTACTTC.

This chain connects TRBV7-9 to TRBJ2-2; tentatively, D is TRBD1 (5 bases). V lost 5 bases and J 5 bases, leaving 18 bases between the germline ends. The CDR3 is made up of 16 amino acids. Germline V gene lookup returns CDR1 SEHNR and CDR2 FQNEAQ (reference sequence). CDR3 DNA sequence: TGTGCCAGCAGCGAATGGGCAGGGCCAGGAACCGGGGAGCTGTTTTTT. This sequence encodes CASSEWAGPGTGELFF.

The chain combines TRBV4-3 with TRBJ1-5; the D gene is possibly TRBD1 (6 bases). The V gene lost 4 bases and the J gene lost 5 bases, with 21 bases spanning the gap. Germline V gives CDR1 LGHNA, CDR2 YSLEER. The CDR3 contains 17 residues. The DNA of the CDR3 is TGCGCCAGCAGCCCGACTTCATGGACAGTGGGGGATCAGCCCCAGCATTTT. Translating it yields CASSPTSWTVGDQPQHF.

This chain's CDR3 is CASSMSETQYF. CDR3 bases: TGTGCCAGTAGTATGAGCGAGACCCAGTACTTC. This chain connects TRBV19 to TRBJ2-5; D remains ambiguous. Trimming stripped 3 bases from V and 5 bases from J, with 4 bases between. The CDR3 covers 11 residues. Germline values: CDR1 LNHDA, CDR2 SQIVND (reference sequence).

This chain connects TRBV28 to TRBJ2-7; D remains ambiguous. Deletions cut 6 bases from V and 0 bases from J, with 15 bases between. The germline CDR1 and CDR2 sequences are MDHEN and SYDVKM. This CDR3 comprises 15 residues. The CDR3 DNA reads TGTGCCAGCAGCCTTCACCGACACCGCTCCTACGAGCAGTACTTC. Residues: CASSLHRHRSYEQYF.

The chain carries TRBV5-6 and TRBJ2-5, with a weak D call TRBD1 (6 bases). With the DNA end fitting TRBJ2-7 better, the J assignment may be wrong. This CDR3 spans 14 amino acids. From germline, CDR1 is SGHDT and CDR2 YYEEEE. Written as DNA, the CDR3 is TGTGCCAGCAGCTCCACGAGGGGGACCTACGAGCAGTACTTC. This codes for CASSSTRGTYEQYF.

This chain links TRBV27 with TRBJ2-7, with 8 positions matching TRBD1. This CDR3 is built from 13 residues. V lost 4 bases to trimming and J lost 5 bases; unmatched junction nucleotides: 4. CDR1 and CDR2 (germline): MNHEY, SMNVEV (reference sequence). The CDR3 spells CASSSQGAHEQYF. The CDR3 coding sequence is TGTGCCAGCAGTTCGCAGGGGGCCCACGAGCAGTACTTC.

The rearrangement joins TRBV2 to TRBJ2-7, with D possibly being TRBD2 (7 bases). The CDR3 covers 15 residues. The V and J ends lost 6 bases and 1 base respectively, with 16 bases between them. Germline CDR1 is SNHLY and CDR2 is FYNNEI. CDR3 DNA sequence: TGTGCCAGCAGCCCCGGGGGGCAGGGATCCTACGAGCAGTACTTC. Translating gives CASSPGGQGSYEQYF.

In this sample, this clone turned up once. CDR3 region: CASRGQRGYTF. CDR3 nucleotides: TGTGCCAGTAGGGGACAGAGGGGCTACACCTTC. The chain carries TRBV6-1 and TRBJ1-2, with 7 bases lining up with TRBD1. CDR1 is MNHNS and CDR2 is SASEGT in the germline V gene. Trimming took 9 bases from V and 8 from J; bases not matched to a gene: 6. The CDR3 totals 11 residues.

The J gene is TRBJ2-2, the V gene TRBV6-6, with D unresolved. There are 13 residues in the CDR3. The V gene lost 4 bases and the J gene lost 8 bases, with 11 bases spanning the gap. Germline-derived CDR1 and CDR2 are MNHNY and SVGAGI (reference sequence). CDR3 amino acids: CASSSVPPGELFF. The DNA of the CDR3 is TGTGCCAGCAGTTCAGTTCCACCGGGGGAGCTGTTTTTT.

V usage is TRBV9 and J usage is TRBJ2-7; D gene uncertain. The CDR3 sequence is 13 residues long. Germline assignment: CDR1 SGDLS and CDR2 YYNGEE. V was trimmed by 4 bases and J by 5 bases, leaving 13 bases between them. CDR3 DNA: TGTGCCAGCAGCCTCTCATTGGCCCACGAGCAGTACTTC. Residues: CASSLSLAHEQYF.

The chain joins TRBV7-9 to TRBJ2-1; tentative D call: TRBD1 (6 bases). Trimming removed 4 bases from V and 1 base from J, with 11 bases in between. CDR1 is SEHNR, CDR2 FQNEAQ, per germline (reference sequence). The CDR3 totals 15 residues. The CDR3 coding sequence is TGTGCCAGCAGCTCAGGGGTGTGGTCCTACAATGAGCAGTTCTTC. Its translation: CASSSGVWSYNEQFF.

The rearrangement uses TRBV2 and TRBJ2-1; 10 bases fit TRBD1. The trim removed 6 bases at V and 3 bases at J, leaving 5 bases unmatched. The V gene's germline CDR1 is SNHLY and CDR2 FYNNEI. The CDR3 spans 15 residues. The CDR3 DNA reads TGTGCCAGCAGGTCGGGACAGGGGCTCTACAATGAGCAGTTCTTC. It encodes CASRSGQGLYNEQFF.